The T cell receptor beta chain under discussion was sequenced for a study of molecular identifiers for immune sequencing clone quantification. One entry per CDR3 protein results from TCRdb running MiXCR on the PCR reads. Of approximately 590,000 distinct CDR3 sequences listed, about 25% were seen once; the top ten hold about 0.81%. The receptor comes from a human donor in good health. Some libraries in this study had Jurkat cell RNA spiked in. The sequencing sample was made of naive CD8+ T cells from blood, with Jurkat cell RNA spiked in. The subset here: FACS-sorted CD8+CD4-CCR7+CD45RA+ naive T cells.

CDR3 loop: CASTGGTVNTEAFF. The CDR3 nucleotides read TGTGCCAGCACCGGGGGGACGGTGAACACTGAAGCTTTCTTT. The V gene is TRBV12-3 or TRBV12-4, the J gene TRBJ1-1; a possible D gene is TRBD1 (5 bases). The germline V and J ends were trimmed by 7 bases and 0 bases, with 12 bases remaining between them. This CDR3 comprises 14 residues.